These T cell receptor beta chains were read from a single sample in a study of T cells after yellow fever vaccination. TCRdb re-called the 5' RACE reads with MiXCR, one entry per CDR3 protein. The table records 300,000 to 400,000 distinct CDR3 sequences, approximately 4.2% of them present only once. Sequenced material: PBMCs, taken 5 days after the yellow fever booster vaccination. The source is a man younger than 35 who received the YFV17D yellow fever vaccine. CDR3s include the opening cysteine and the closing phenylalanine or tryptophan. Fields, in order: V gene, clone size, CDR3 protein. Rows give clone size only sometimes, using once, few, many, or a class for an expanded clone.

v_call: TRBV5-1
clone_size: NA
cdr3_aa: CASSVSGDQETQYF

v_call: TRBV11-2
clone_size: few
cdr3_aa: CASSLQAGEETQYF

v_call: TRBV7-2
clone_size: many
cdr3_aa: CASSLGPGSNQPQHF

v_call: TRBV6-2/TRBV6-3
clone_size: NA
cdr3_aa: CASSYGRVPPRNSPLHF

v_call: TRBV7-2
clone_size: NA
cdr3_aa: CASSLEGLTLFGNIQYF

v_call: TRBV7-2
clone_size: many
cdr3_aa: CASSSYIGEEHGYTF

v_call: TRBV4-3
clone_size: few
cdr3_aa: CASSPIAGWVTDTQYF

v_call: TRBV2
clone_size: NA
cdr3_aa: CASSGGSGGAYSGELFF

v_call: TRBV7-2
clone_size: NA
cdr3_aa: CASSLEVGWQGVRETQYF

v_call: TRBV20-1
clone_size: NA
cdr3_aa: CSARLDGHEQYF

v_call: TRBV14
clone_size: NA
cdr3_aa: CASSQGVAHTEAFF

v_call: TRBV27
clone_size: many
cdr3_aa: CASSLSWGLEAFF

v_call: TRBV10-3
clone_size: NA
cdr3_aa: CAISPSGVTDTQYF

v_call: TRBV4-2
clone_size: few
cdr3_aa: CASSQVWAGVDQETQYF

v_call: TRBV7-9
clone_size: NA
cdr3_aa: CASSRRELDTQYF

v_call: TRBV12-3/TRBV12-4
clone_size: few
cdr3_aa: CASSLERSDEQFF

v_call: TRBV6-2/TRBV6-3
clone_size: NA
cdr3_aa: CASRGGETEAFF

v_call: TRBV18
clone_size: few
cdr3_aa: CASSPFRSDNEQFF

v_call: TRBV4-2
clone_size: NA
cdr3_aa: CASSQAYRPEVFF

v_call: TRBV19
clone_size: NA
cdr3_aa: CASSWGSGTYEQYF

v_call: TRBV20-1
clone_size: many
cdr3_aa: CSARWDAGRQPQHF

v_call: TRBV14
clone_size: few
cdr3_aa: CASSQWAGRELDTQYF

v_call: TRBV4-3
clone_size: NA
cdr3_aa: CASSRRASTDTQYF

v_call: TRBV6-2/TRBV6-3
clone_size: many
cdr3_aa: CASINRGYTGELFF

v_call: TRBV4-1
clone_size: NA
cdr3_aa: CASSQPTSGSTDTQYF

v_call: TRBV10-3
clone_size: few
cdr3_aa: CAIRGQPISTDTQYF

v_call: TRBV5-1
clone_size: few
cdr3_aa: CASSLEGPEAFF

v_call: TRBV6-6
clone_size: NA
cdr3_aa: CASSYSGPARSGANVLTF

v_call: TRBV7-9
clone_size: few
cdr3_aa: CASSLPGDTEAFF

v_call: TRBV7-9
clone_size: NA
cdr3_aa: CASSTTDLSNQPQHF

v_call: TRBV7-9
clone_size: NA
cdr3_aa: CASSLGRSSATGELFF

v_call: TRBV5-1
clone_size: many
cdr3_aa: CASSLLAGRRYEQYF

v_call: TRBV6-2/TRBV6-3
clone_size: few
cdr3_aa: CASLGRDRDSGANVLTF

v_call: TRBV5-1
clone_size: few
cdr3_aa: CASSLVAESTDTQYF

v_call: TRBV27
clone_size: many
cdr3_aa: CASRRTGVNQPQHF

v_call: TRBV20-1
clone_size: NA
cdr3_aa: CSARDTGQGWNTIYF

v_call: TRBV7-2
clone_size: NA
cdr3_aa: CASSRQGGANTGELFF

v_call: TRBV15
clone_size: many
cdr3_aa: CATPTRRGDGYTF

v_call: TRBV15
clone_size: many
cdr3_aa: CATSSQGYGYTF

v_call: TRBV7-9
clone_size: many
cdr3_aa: CASSPEGYNEQFF

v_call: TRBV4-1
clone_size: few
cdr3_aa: CASSQVGLALGRNEQFF

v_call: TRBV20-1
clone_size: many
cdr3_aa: CSAQDRAYGYTF

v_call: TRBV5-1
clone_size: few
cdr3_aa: CASSPGQGISGLNQPQHF